These 27 T cell receptor beta chains originate from one sample sequenced in a study of T-cell reconstitution after alpha-beta-depleted transplantation in children. Unique molecular identifiers were used in preparing the TCRbeta library. TCRdb fed the PCR reads into MiXCR, producing one record per CDR3 protein. The repertoire holds 350,000 to 500,000 distinct CDR3 sequences, with approximately 42% as singletons. The sequences come from PBMCs, collected before TCRalphabeta/CD19-depleted stem cell transplant. These receptor sequences come from a girl aged 2-10 years with aplastic anemia, due to receive a stem cell transplant.

This clonotype was seen many times. The chain has TRBV7-8 and TRBJ1-5, with 8 bases matching TRBD1. This CDR3 spans 15 amino acids. The trim removed 4 bases at V and 5 bases at J, leaving 7 bases unmatched. Germline values: CDR1 SGHVS, CDR2 FQNEAQ. Here the CDR3 reads CASSSGQGWDQPQHF. The CDR3 DNA is TGTGCCAGCAGCTCCGGACAGGGTTGGGATCAGCCCCAGCATTTT.

This clonotype was seen ten or more times. The chain recombines TRBV5-6 with TRBJ2-5, with 8 bases aligning to TRBD1. V lost 0 bases and J lost 5; bases outside the gene matches: 6. There are 15 residues in the CDR3. CDR1 is SGHDT and CDR2 is YYEEEE in the germline V gene. CDR3 sequence reads: CASSLGGQGWETQYF. The CDR3 DNA sequence: TGTGCCAGCAGCTTGGGTGGACAGGGATGGGAGACCCAGTACTTC.

The chain is built from TRBV20-1 and TRBJ2-7; D may correspond to TRBD1 or TRBD2 (5 bases each). CDR3 size: 15 residues. CDR1 is DFQATT and CDR2 is SNEGSKA in the germline V gene (reference sequence). V dropped 3 bases and J dropped 2 bases, with 17 bases sitting between them. The CDR3 region is CSARGERFTPYEQYF. In DNA form, the CDR3 reads TGCAGTGCTAGGGGGGAGAGGTTTACCCCCTACGAGCAGTACTTC.

This clonotype was found a few times. The chain couples TRBV28 to TRBJ1-1; D perhaps matches TRBD1 (5 bases). Germline lookup yields CDR1 MDHEN and CDR2 SYDVKM. The CDR3 length is 12 residues. The V end lost 6 bases, the J end lost 5 bases, and 10 bases lay between the germline ends. The CDR3 DNA is TGTGCCAGCAGCGTGGGGCGGACTGAAGCTTTCTTT. Translated: CASSVGRTEAFF. Supplemented by reference TRBV28 and TRBJ1-1, the full variable domain reads DVKVTQSSRYLVKRTGEKVFLECVQDMDHENMFWYRQDPGLGLRLIYFSYDVKMKEKGDIPEGYSVSREKKERFSLILESASTNQTSMYLCASSVGRTEAFFGQGTRLTVV.

The chain joins TRBV20-1 to TRBJ2-7; D is perhaps TRBD1 (6 bases). V was trimmed by 3 bases and J by 3 bases, leaving 15 bases between them. Germline V gene sequence: CDR1 DFQATT, CDR2 SNEGSKA (reference sequence). The CDR3 is 14 residues long. The CDR3 nucleotides are TGCAGTGCTAGGCCGGGACACCTCCTCTACGAGCAGTACTTC. Protein product: CSARPGHLLYEQYF.

The chain couples TRBV3-1 to TRBJ1-1; no definite D call. Germline V gene data show CDR1 as LGHDT and CDR2 as YNNKEL (reference sequence). Trimming left V 3 bases short and J 1 base short, with 24 bases between. The CDR3 length is 19 residues. The chain's CDR3 is CASSHPHSIPGAWNTEAFF. CDR3 nucleotide sequence: TGTGCCAGCAGCCATCCCCATTCCATACCGGGAGCTTGGAACACTGAAGCTTTCTTT.

This clonotype was seen many times. The J gene is TRBJ2-7, the V gene TRBV7-2; D assignment may be TRBD1 or TRBD2 (5 bases each). Germline V gene data show CDR1 as SGHTA and CDR2 as FQGNSA. Trimming took off 5 bases at V and 2 bases at J, with 13 bases between the two ends. The CDR3 length is 14 residues. The CDR3 DNA reads TGTGCCAGCAGCCCCGGGACGGGGACCTACGAGCAGTACTTC. Translating gives CASSPGTGTYEQYF.

The gene calls are TRBV20-1 and TRBJ2-3, with 15 bases that match TRBD2. Trimming cost V 0 bases and J 4 bases; bases outside gene matches: 5. Per germline, CDR1 DFQATT and CDR2 SNEGSKA (reference sequence). The CDR3 extends over 17 amino acids. CDR3 region: CSARDSWTSGRADTQYF. The CDR3 nucleotides read TGCAGTGCTAGAGATAGTTGGACTAGCGGGAGGGCAGATACGCAGTATTTT.

This clonotype occurred a few times. The gene calls are TRBV20-1 and TRBJ1-6; TRBD1 is a possible D gene (5 bases). CDR3 length: 15 residues. The V gene's germline CDR1 is DFQATT and CDR2 SNEGSKA (reference sequence). Trimming stripped 2 bases from V and 8 bases from J, with 16 bases between. The CDR3 DNA reads as TGCAGTGCTAGAAGGCAGGTGGGGGAGGATTCACCCCTCCACTTT. It codes for CSARRQVGEDSPLHF.

In its sample, this clonotype was seen a few times. The V call is TRBV9, the J call TRBJ2-5; tentatively, D is TRBD2 (6 bases). This CDR3 spans 16 amino acids. V lost 0 bases to trimming and J lost 1 base, with 13 bases between them. CDR1 is SGDLS and CDR2 is YYNGEE in the germline V gene. The CDR3 region has the DNA TGTGCCAGCAGCGTAGGTTTCCGGGACTCCCAAGAGACCCAGTACTTC. Protein product: CASSVGFRDSQETQYF.

This clonotype was counted only a few times. V is TRBV5-6 and J is TRBJ1-5; 7 bases align to TRBD1. CDR1 is SGHDT and CDR2 is YYEEEE in the germline V gene. The V and J ends lost 1 base and 4 bases, in that order; junction bases with no gene match: 5. There are 15 residues in the CDR3. The DNA of the CDR3 is TGTGCCAGCAGCTTGACAGGGGCCCTGAATCAGCCCCAGCATTTT. Translated: CASSLTGALNQPQHF.

The genes are TRBV20-1 and TRBJ1-1, with D possibly being TRBD1 (6 bases). Trimming stripped 3 bases from V and 0 bases from J, with 20 bases between. Germline assignment: CDR1 DFQATT and CDR2 SNEGSKA (reference sequence). The CDR3 totals 17 residues. CDR3 residues: CSASTWATTGMNTEAFF. CDR3 in DNA: TGCAGTGCTAGCACGTGGGCTACGACAGGCATGAACACTGAAGCTTTCTTT.

This clonotype was detected ten times or more. This chain uses TRBV7-2 with TRBJ1-2, with a weak D call TRBD1 (6 bases). CDR1 is SGHTA and CDR2 is FQGNSA in the germline V gene. CDR3 length equals 16 residues. V was trimmed by 1 base and J by 4 bases, leaving 16 bases between them. The CDR3 DNA reads TGTGCCAGCAGCTTAGGGGGGGCAGCTCAATCCTATGGCTACACCTTC. Amino acids: CASSLGGAAQSYGYTF.

V is TRBV18 and J is TRBJ2-2; TRBD2 aligns across 10 bases. The CDR3 covers 15 residues. With 6 bases clipped from V and 5 bases from J, the junction kept 6 bases outside the gene matches. The germline gives CDR1 KGHSH, CDR2 LQKENI. The CDR3 DNA reads TGTGCCAGCTCGCCCCTAGCGGGAGAAACCGGGGAGCTGTTTTTT. Translated: CASSPLAGETGELFF.

This clonotype was picked up many times. The V and J genes are TRBV7-9 and TRBJ2-1; TRBD2 agrees at 7 bases. The germline V gene encodes CDR1 SEHNR and CDR2 FQNEAQ (reference sequence). After removal of 3 bases from V and 2 bases from J, the junction contained 1 base not matched to a gene. CDR3 length: 14 residues. The CDR3 spells CASSFREAYNEQFF. The CDR3, as DNA: TGTGCCAGCAGCTTCCGGGAGGCCTACAATGAGCAGTTCTTC.

The rearrangement joins TRBV20-1 to TRBJ2-1; D ambiguous. The CDR3 totals 11 residues. Germline V gives CDR1 DFQATT, CDR2 SNEGSKA (reference sequence). Trimming pared 7 bases from V and 0 bases from J, leaving 4 bases between. CDR3 coding DNA: TGCAGTGTTAGCTCCTACAATGAGCAGTTCTTC. Protein: CSVSSYNEQFF.

This clonotype was counted a few times. This chain joins TRBV5-1 and TRBJ1-3; TRBD1 is a possible D gene (5 bases). Deletions cut 4 bases from V and 11 bases from J, with 19 bases between. The CDR3 is 14 residues long. Germline V gene data show CDR1 as SGHRS and CDR2 as YFSETQ. The CDR3 reads CASSAGTSPGAIYF. For the CDR3, the DNA is TGCGCCAGCAGCGCCGGGACCTCCCCCGGGGCCATATATTTT.

The sample holds a few counts of this clonotype. J is TRBJ2-2 and V is TRBV2; 7 bases agree with TRBD2. V lost 3 bases, J lost 7 bases, and 14 bases stayed unmatched. Looked up from germline, CDR1 is SNHLY and CDR2 is FYNNEI. The CDR3 runs to 17 residues. The DNA of the CDR3 is TGTGCCAGCAGTGACCCGGTGGCGGGAGAGTTTGTCGGGGAGCTGTTTTTT. Translation: CASSDPVAGEFVGELFF.

The chain employs TRBV4-1 and TRBJ2-7; D is unresolved. V lost 4 bases to trimming and J lost 0 bases, with 13 bases between them. The germline gives CDR1 MGHRA, CDR2 YSYEKL. The CDR3 is made up of 15 amino acids. CDR3 loop: CASSPHARSSYEQYF. CDR3 coding DNA: TGCGCCAGCAGCCCCCATGCCCGGAGCTCCTACGAGCAGTACTTC.

Concerning this clonotype itself: With a much larger clone just one base away, this may be a read error. The rearrangement joins TRBV20-1 to TRBJ2-1, with 8 bases that match TRBD2. The CDR3 runs to 17 residues. The germline V gene encodes CDR1 DFQATT and CDR2 SNEGSKA (reference sequence). Trimming took 7 bases from V and 9 from J; bases not matched to a gene: 23. The CDR3 spells CSDDRKVAGLTGSEQFF. CDR3 coding DNA: TGCAGTGACGACCGTAAGGTAGCGGGACTAACCGGTAGTGAGCAGTTCTTC.

This clonotype was observed a few times. J is TRBJ2-2 and V is TRBV20-1; D is uncertain. V lost 3 bases and J lost 0, with 5 bases in between. Germline assignment: CDR1 DFQATT and CDR2 SNEGSKA (reference sequence). The CDR3 totals 13 residues. The CDR3 loop is CSARDANTGELFF. Here the CDR3 DNA reads TGCAGTGCTAGGGATGCGAACACCGGGGAGCTGTTTTTT.

The V and J genes are TRBV5-6 and TRBJ1-1; no clear D gene. V dropped 3 bases and J dropped 1 base, with 16 bases sitting between them. From germline, CDR1 is SGHDT and CDR2 YYEEEE. The CDR3 extends over 16 amino acids. CDR3 nucleotide sequence: TGTGCCAGCAGCTCCTACGAAAGACACCCGAACACTGAAGCTTTCTTT. Its protein product is CASSSYERHPNTEAFF.

This sequence joins TRBV7-2 and TRBJ2-1; 13 bases are shared with TRBD2. Germline V CDR1 and CDR2: SGHTA, FQGNSA. CDR3 length: 15 residues. The J segment lost 8 bases and the V segment lost 6 bases, leaving 7 bases of the junction unmatched. The CDR3 reads CASSPGLAGNDEQFF. Written as DNA, the CDR3 is TGTGCCAGCAGTCCGGGACTAGCGGGGAACGATGAGCAGTTCTTC.

The sample holds many counts of this clonotype. V gene TRBV6-5 combines with J gene TRBJ1-2; TRBD1 is a possible D gene (5 bases). With 4 bases removed from V and 6 bases from J, the gap between germline ends came to 15 bases. Germline V gene lookup returns CDR1 MNHEY and CDR2 SVGAGI. This CDR3 has 14 residues. The CDR3: CASSFRAKGDGYTF. The CDR3 nucleotides read TGTGCCAGCAGTTTTCGTGCCAAAGGGGATGGCTACACCTTC.

The V gene is TRBV2, the J gene TRBJ2-7; 10 nucleotides line up with TRBD1. This CDR3 has 15 residues. The V gene end was trimmed by 3 bases and the J gene end by 3 bases; junction bases not matched to a gene: 5. Germline loops: CDR1 SNHLY, CDR2 FYNNEI. The CDR3: CASSEDRGAIYEQYF. In DNA, the CDR3 is TGTGCCAGCAGTGAGGACAGGGGGGCAATCTACGAGCAGTACTTC.

The chain has TRBV10-3 and TRBJ2-7; 7 nucleotides agree with TRBD1. CDR1 and CDR2 from the germline V gene are ENHRY and SYGVKD. The CDR3 runs 14 residues. Unmatched junction bases numbered 9, after V lost 8 bases and J lost 2 bases. This CDR3 reads CAIGTDRRPYEQYF. The CDR3 DNA is TGTGCCATCGGAACGGACAGGCGACCCTACGAGCAGTACTTC.

This clonotype was seen repeatedly, ten times or more. The V and J genes are TRBV7-6 and TRBJ2-2; D call uncertain. Trimming took 1 base from V and 4 from J, leaving 4 bases between them. Per the germline V gene, CDR1 is SGHVS and CDR2 is FNYEAQ. The CDR3 spans 13 residues. CDR3 region: CASSLERTGELFF. The CDR3 DNA reads TGTGCCAGCAGCTTAGAACGCACCGGGGAGCTGTTTTTT. Supplemented by reference TRBV7-6 and TRBJ2-2, the full variable domain reads GAGVSQSPRYKVTKRGQDVALRCDPISGHVSLYWYRQALGQGPEFLTYFNYEAQQDKSGLPNDRFSAERPEGSISTLTIQRTEQRDSAMYRCASSLERTGELFFGEGSRLTVL.